Listed below are T cell receptor beta chains from one sample, sequenced in a study of blood T cell repertoires in COVID-19. Profiling relied on immunoSEQ multiplex PCR, and the TCRdb table lists in-frame clones only, not all of them. The sample includes about 400,000 clones, roughly 87% of them seen just once. Source material: PBMCs or T cells enriched from blood (not recorded which). The source of these receptors is a woman in her 30s who had recovered from COVID-19. Each CDR3 is given with its conserved first and last residue. Fields, in order: J gene, D gene, clone size, V gene, CDR3 protein, CDR3 DNA. D genes are given only for firm matches. Not all rows give a size; the values are once, few, many and, for expanded clones, a class.

TRBJ1-1,-,-,TRBV4-1,CASSQEQARYREFYTEAFF,TGCGCCAGCAGCCAAGAGCAGGCGCGGTACAGGGAGTTTTACACTGAAGCTTTCTTT
TRBJ2-1,-,-,TRBV11-2,CASSPPWAEQFF,TGTGCCAGCAGCCCCCCCTGGGCTGAGCAGTTCTTC
TRBJ1-3,-,-,TRBV19,CASRLGNTIYF,TGTGCCAGCAGACTCGGAAACACCATATATTTT
TRBJ2-1,-,once,TRBV2,CASRGAGLYNEQFF,TGTGCCAGCAGGGGGGCAGGGTTGTACAATGAGCAGTTCTTC
TRBJ2-2,-,once,TRBV6-5,CASSRTVNTGELFF,TGTGCCAGCAGCCGGACAGTGAACACCGGGGAGCTGTTTTTT
TRBJ2-7,-,-,TRBV6-5,CASSFDRYQNNEQYF,TGTGCCAGCAGTTTCGACAGGTATCAGAACAACGAGCAGTACTTC
TRBJ1-2,TRBD1,-,TRBV3-1/TRBV3-2,CASSRDRGHGYTF,TGTGCCAGCAGTCGGGACAGGGGGCATGGCTACACCTTC
TRBJ2-7,TRBD2,-,TRBV6-5,CASTQTGSGGYEQYF,TGTGCCAGCACCCAGACTGGGAGCGGGGGCTACGAGCAGTACTTC
TRBJ2-5,TRBD2,-,TRBV6-5,CAAGDWRGGTETQYF,TGTGCAGCCGGGGACTGGCGGGGAGGGACAGAGACCCAGTACTTC
TRBJ2-7,-,-,TRBV28,CAIGDTSYEQYF,TGTGCCATTGGCGACACTTCCTACGAGCAGTACTTC
TRBJ2-2,-,once,TRBV7-2,CASSLNGRTGELFF,TGTGCCAGCAGCTTGAACGGGAGAACCGGGGAGCTGTTTTTT
TRBJ2-1,TRBD2,-,TRBV4-1,CASSLEGTSAGEQFF,TGCGCCAGCAGCCTCGAGGGGACTAGCGCGGGTGAGCAGTTCTTC
TRBJ2-1,TRBD1,-,TRBV28,CASRGAGGMNEQFF,TGTGCCAGCAGGGGGGCAGGGGGCATGAATGAGCAGTTCTTC
TRBJ1-5,-,-,TRBV28,CASSLAGGGNQPQHF,TGTGCCAGCAGTTTAGCCGGAGGGGGCAATCAGCCCCAGCATTTT
TRBJ2-7,TRBD1,-,TRBV7-9,CASSPGTGSDDEQYF,TGTGCCAGCAGCCCCGGGACAGGGTCTGACGACGAGCAGTACTTC